This TCR beta chain emerged from a study of OX40 agonist ivuxolimab in advanced cancers. CDR3 length: 18 amino acids. The germline CDR1 and CDR2 sequences are MNHNS and SASEGT. J lost 0 bases, V lost 3 bases, and 10 bases had no gene match. TCRdb's table, derived via immunoSEQ multiplex PCR, lists solely in-frame clones and lacks some. This table has more than 25,000 clones, more than 70% appearing once. This sequence was found in an adult with an advanced solid tumor such as melanoma, head and neck, liver or kidney cancer. J is TRBJ1-3 and V is TRBV6-1, with 8 bases fitting TRBD1. The sample consisted of CD4+ or CD8+ T cells sorted from blood, taken in a trial of the OX40 agonist ivuxolimab. The CDR3 region has the DNA TGTGCCAGCAGTGAGAGAGGGTGGGACAGGAGCTCTGGAAACACCATATATTTT. Residues: CASSERGWDRSSGNTIYF.